These T cell receptor beta chains were read from a single sample in a study of Ad26.COV2.S vaccination and SARS-CoV-2 variants. Repertoires were generated with immunoSEQ multiplex PCR, while TCRdb's copy carries only in-frame clones and drops some. The sample records roughly 400,000 clones, about 90% being singletons. This specimen was peripheral blood, taken in a trial of Ad26.COV2.S vaccine versus placebo. These receptors were obtained from a person between 18 and 59 years old who received the Ad26.COV2.S COVID-19 vaccine or a placebo. Both conserved end residues are part of each CDR3. A D gene is named only where the DNA matches it firmly. Some rows mark clone size as missing; the rest say once, few, many or name a class of expanded clone.

V gene	clone size	D gene	J gene	CDR3 protein	CDR3 DNA
TRBV27	once	TRBD1	TRBJ2-7	CASSSPGQGTEQYF	TGTGCCAGCAGTTCTCCGGGACAGGGAACCGAGCAGTACTTC
TRBV12-3/TRBV12-4	NA	NA	TRBJ1-6	CASSFDSPLHF	TGTGCCAGCAGTTTCGATTCACCCCTCCACTTT
TRBV19	NA	NA	TRBJ1-6	CASKTGDSPLHF	TGTGCCAGTAAGACGGGGGATTCACCCCTCCACTTT
TRBV5-6	NA	TRBD2	TRBJ2-5	CASSLGLAPQETQYF	TGTGCCAGCAGCTTGGGACTAGCGCCGCAAGAGACCCAGTACTTC
TRBV18	NA	NA	TRBJ2-5	CASSPPGQQETQYF	TGTGCCAGCTCACCTCCTGGACAGCAAGAGACCCAGTACTTC
TRBV10-3	NA	NA	TRBJ2-5	CAISESRQETQYF	TGTGCCATCAGTGAGTCCCGCCAAGAGACCCAGTACTTC
TRBV7-8	NA	NA	TRBJ2-1	CASSSRLRGIYNEQFF	TGTGCCAGCAGCTCACGATTGAGGGGGATCTACAATGAGCAGTTCTTC
TRBV29-1	NA	NA	TRBJ2-1	CSVGLSSYNEQFF	TGCAGCGTTGGGTTAAGCTCCTACAATGAGCAGTTCTTC
TRBV24-1	NA	NA	TRBJ1-2	CATSDLPGTGGYTF	TGTGCCACCAGTGATTTGCCCGGGACGGGGGGCTACACCTTC
TRBV9	NA	NA	TRBJ2-1	CASSVGLGREQFF	TGTGCCAGCAGCGTGGGACTGGGCCGAGAGCAGTTCTTC
TRBV6-5	NA	NA	TRBJ2-4	CASRDGVAKNIQYF	TGTGCCAGCAGGGATGGGGTAGCCAAAAACATTCAGTACTTC
TRBV11-2	NA	TRBD2	TRBJ2-7	CASSLPGLAEGSSYEQYF	TGTGCCAGCAGCTTGCCCGGACTAGCGGAGGGATCCTCCTACGAGCAGTACTTC
TRBV2	NA	TRBD1	TRBJ2-2	CASSGTGWAGELFF	TGTGCCAGCAGTGGGACAGGGTGGGCCGGGGAGCTGTTTTTT
TRBV6-1	NA	TRBD2	TRBJ2-7	CASSEVLAGDEQYF	TGTGCCAGCAGTGAAGTACTAGCGGGAGACGAGCAGTACTTC
TRBV7-9	once	NA	TRBJ1-3	CASSLARGEQNTIYF	TGTGCCAGCAGCTTAGCGCGGGGCGAACAGAACACCATATATTTT
TRBV5-6	once	NA	TRBJ2-1	CASSLRSHEQFF	TGTGCCAGCAGCCTCCGTAGTCATGAGCAGTTCTTC
TRBV28	NA	NA	TRBJ2-1	CASSTGRSFRSSYNEQFF	TGTGCCAGCAGCACGGGTAGGAGTTTCCGGAGCTCCTACAATGAGCAGTTCTTC
TRBV6-6	NA	TRBD1	TRBJ2-2	CASSYRRGRWTGELFF	TGTGCCAGCAGTTACCGCAGGGGGCGCTGGACCGGGGAGCTGTTTTTT
TRBV6-6	NA	TRBD1	TRBJ1-6	CASSRVSGTGDNSPLHF	TGTGCCAGCAGTCGAGTGAGTGGGACAGGAGATAATTCACCCCTCCACTTT
TRBV20-1	NA	NA	TRBJ2-7	CSASSRSSYEQYF	TGCAGTGCTAGTTCCAGGAGCTCCTACGAGCAGTACTTC
TRBV24-1	once	NA	TRBJ2-2	CATSDEGSGAGELFF	TGTGCCACCAGTGATGAGGGCTCGGGGGCCGGGGAGCTGTTTTTT
TRBV27	NA	NA	TRBJ1-4	CASSLGGPNEKLFF	TGTGCCAGCAGTTTAGGGGGCCCTAATGAAAAACTGTTTTTT
TRBV2	NA	TRBD2	TRBJ2-1	CASSELTSGRNEQFF	TGTGCCAGCAGTGAATTGACTAGCGGGAGAAATGAGCAGTTCTTC
TRBV7-3	NA	TRBD1	TRBJ2-3	CASSLGQASTDTQYF	TGTGCCAGCAGCTTGGGACAGGCTAGCACAGATACGCAGTATTTT
TRBV30	NA	NA	TRBJ1-1	CAWRATREVAFF	TGTGCCTGGAGGGCGACACGGGAAGTAGCTTTCTTT
TRBV11-3	once	NA	TRBJ2-2	CASSRLATGELFF	TGTGCCAGCAGCCGCTTAGCGACCGGGGAGCTGTTTTTT
TRBV6-6	NA	NA	TRBJ1-6	CASGRDNNSPLHF	TGTGCCAGCGGGCGGGACAACAATTCACCCCTCCACTTT
TRBV7-9	NA	NA	TRBJ2-7	CASSRDQTYEQYF	TGTGCCAGTTCCCGGGACCAAACCTACGAGCAGTACTTC
TRBV10-3	NA	TRBD2	TRBJ2-2	CAAQGTSLTGELFF	TGTGCCGCCCAGGGGACTAGCCTGACCGGGGAGCTGTTTTTT
TRBV10-2	once	NA	TRBJ1-5	CASSETIGGNQPQHF	TGCGCCAGCAGTGAGACGATTGGGGGCAATCAGCCCCAGCATTTT
TRBV7-2	NA	TRBD1	TRBJ2-3	CASSSLTGVDTQYF	TGTGCCAGCAGCTCCTTGACAGGGGTAGATACGCAGTATTTT
TRBV18	NA	NA	TRBJ2-7	CASSPLISTGQRQYF	TGTGCCAGCTCACCACTTATTTCGACAGGTCAACGGCAGTACTTC
TRBV7-8	NA	NA	TRBJ2-1	CASSLVGNEQFF	TGTGCCAGCAGCTTAGTGGGTAATGAGCAGTTCTTC
TRBV5-6	few	NA	TRBJ2-5	CASSLNYWEGAGETQYF	TGTGCCAGCAGCTTGAACTACTGGGAGGGGGCTGGGGAGACCCAGTACTTC
TRBV24-1	NA	TRBD1	TRBJ1-2	CATSDWGQDYGYTF	TGTGCCACCAGTGACTGGGGACAGGACTATGGCTACACCTTC
TRBV15	NA	NA	TRBJ1-4	CATSGLGEREKLFF	TGTGCCACCAGCGGTCTAGGGGAACGTGAAAAACTGTTTTTT
TRBV6-5	NA	NA	TRBJ2-7	CASSRTGSSYEQYF	TGTGCCAGCAGCCGGACGGGAAGCTCCTACGAGCAGTACTTC